Below, 2 T cell receptor beta chains from the same sample are listed, as sequenced in a study of blood T cell repertoires in COVID-19. Libraries were prepared by immunoSEQ multiplex PCR; TCRdb keeps only in-frame clonotypes and omits some of them. This sample has 70,000 to 100,000 clones, with 88% found just once. The sample taken for sequencing was peripheral blood. The receptors here all came from a woman older than 75 with active COVID-19.

The chain is built from TRBV5-6 and TRBJ1-6, with 9 bases that match TRBD1. V trimming: 3 bases; J trimming: 6 bases; junction bases outside the gene matches: 7. Germline assignment: CDR1 SGHDT and CDR2 YYEEEE. The CDR3 spans 16 residues. The CDR3 sequence: CASSSGTGTPNSPLHF. The CDR3 coding sequence is TGTGCCAGCAGCTCTGGGACAGGGACTCCTAATTCACCCCTCCACTTT.

V usage is TRBV9 and J usage is TRBJ2-5; perhaps TRBD2 as D (6 bases). Germline CDR1 is SGDLS and CDR2 is YYNGEE. The CDR3 is 10 amino acids. With 7 bases removed from V and 5 bases from J, the gap between germline ends came to 6 bases. CDR3 region: CASGGETQYF. The CDR3 DNA reads TGTGCCAGCGGAGGGGAGACCCAGTACTTC. Looking up the rest from reference TRBV9 and TRBJ2-5 gives the full variable domain: DSGVTQTPKHLITATGQRVTLRCSPRSGDLSVYWYQQSLDQGLQFLIQYYNGEERAKGNILERFSAQQFPDLHSELNLSSLELGDSALYFCASGGETQYFGPGTRLLVL.